A single sample is the source of the 3 T cell receptor beta chains below, sequenced in a study of blood T cells in healthy people across ages. Then a second PCR, running roughly 7 to 11 cycles, was carried out with a sample-barcoded 5' primer and a J-beta primer mix. TCRdb re-derived calls from the 5' RACE reads in MiXCR, one entry per CDR3 protein. The profile shows about 930,000 distinct CDR3 sequences, almost 30% of them singletons. This sample also belongs to another study, concerning T cells of mothers and their children.

Sequenced sample: blood. All receptors come from a woman between 40 and 50 years old in good health.

This clonotype was counted only a few times. This chain links TRBV18 with TRBJ2-7, with D tentatively TRBD1 (6 bases). V dropped 1 base and J dropped 4 bases, with 17 bases sitting between them. From germline, CDR1 is KGHSH and CDR2 LQKENI. The CDR3 is 16 residues long. The chain's CDR3 is CASSPRGADSSYEQYF. The CDR3 bases are TGTGCCAGCTCACCACGTGGGGCGGACAGTTCTTACGAGCAGTACTTC.

This clonotype was recorded at least ten times. The chain carries TRBV29-1 and TRBJ2-1; maybe TRBD1 (6 bases). This CDR3 contains 12 residues. Germline V lookup: CDR1 SQVTM, CDR2 ANQGSEA. With 7 bases removed from V and 7 bases from J, the gap between germline ends came to 14 bases. CDR3 nucleotide sequence: TGCAGCGCTGGAGGACAGTCGAATGAGCAGTTCTTC. Protein sequence: CSAGGQSNEQFF.

The chain uses TRBV5-1 and TRBJ1-1; 9 bases match TRBD1. The germline V gene has CDR1 SGHRS and CDR2 YFSETQ. This CDR3 region has 16 residues. Unmatched junction bases numbered 9, after V lost 4 bases and J lost 2 bases. Here the CDR3 reads CASSRAGQGQNTEAFF. In DNA, the CDR3 is TGCGCCAGCAGCAGAGCGGGACAGGGACAAAACACTGAAGCTTTCTTT. The complete variable domain, with remaining parts taken from reference TRBV5-1 and TRBJ1-1, reads KAGVTQTPRYLIKTRGQQVTLSCSPISGHRSVSWYQQTPGQGLQFLFEYFSETQRNKGNFPGRFSGRQFSNSRSEMNVSTLELGDSALYLCASSRAGQGQNTEAFFGQGTRLTVV.